The clone carrying this TCR beta chain has more than one count but fewer than ten. Antigen unknown. The record originates from a study of T-cell memory formation after mild COVID-19. Overall study findings and caveats: A subset of responding clones appeared in pre-infection memory, suggesting cross-reactive memory joined. Day 15 to 85 contracting clones showed balanced CD4/CD8; later expanders leaned CD4+.

5'RACE with constant-segment primers built TCRalpha and TCRbeta cDNA libraries with UMIs. Each CDR3 protein is one row after TCRdb ran MiXCR on the 5' RACE reads. The data hold 80,000 to 90,000 distinct CDR3 sequences, with nearly 25% observed a single time. V dropped 5 bases and J dropped 4; count of bases not matched to a gene: 10. Germline V gene lookup returns CDR1 GTSNPN and CDR2 SVGIG (reference sequence). The CDR3 consists of 14 residues. J is TRBJ2-7 and V is TRBV30; 8 nucleotides agree with TRBD1. The receptor was isolated from a man between 18 and 35 years old who had mild COVID-19 (a few samples of this study predate the infection). Cell type and time point are not known. Material for sequencing was PBMCs or a T cell subset sorted from them (not recorded which). The CDR3 is CAWGIGTGLYEQYF. DNA for the CDR3: TGTGCCTGGGGGATCGGGACAGGACTTTACGAGCAGTACTTC.